Listed here are 18 T cell receptor beta chains from one sample, sequenced in a study of glioma-infiltrating T cells after dendritic cell vaccination. Sequencing used immunoSEQ multiplex PCR; TCRdb keeps in-frame clones, though not all of them. The data contain under 35,000 clones, roughly 90% of them singletons. Sequences were derived from blood, sampled before dendritic cell vaccination. Receptors were obtained from a human donor with glioblastoma.

The chain couples TRBV25-1 to TRBJ1-6; 9 nucleotides align to TRBD1. The ends lost 4 bases at V and 9 bases at J; junction bases unmatched: 4. The CDR3 runs 14 residues. From germline, CDR1 is MGHDK and CDR2 SYGVNS. The CDR3 spells CASSAGQGTSPLHF. The CDR3 bases are TGTGCCAGCAGTGCGGGACAGGGAACTTCACCCCTCCACTTT.

In its sample, this clone was seen once. The J gene is TRBJ1-1, the V gene TRBV9; 7 nucleotides agree with TRBD1. The junction had 9 bases not matched to a gene; V was cut back by 4 bases and J by 0 bases. CDR3 length equals 16 residues. Germline V CDR1 and CDR2: SGDLS, YYNGEE. CDR3 loop: CASSPTLGQVNTEAFF. CDR3 DNA: TGTGCCAGCAGCCCTACGCTTGGACAGGTGAACACTGAAGCTTTCTTT.

The chain employs TRBV5-8 and TRBJ1-2, with 7 positions matching TRBD1. Trimming removed 3 bases from V and 4 bases from J; junction bases left unmatched: 6. The length of the CDR3 is 14 residues. Germline V gene lookup returns CDR1 SGHTS and CDR2 YDEGEE. The DNA of the CDR3 is TGTGCCAGCAGCTCTCGGACAGGCCCCTATGGCTACACCTTC. This sequence encodes CASSSRTGPYGYTF.

The chain links TRBV7-8 to TRBJ1-2, with D possibly being TRBD1 (5 bases). Germline CDR1 and CDR2: SGHVS and FQNEAQ. The CDR3 runs to 15 residues. Trimming took off 0 bases at V and 4 bases at J, with 12 bases between the two ends. The CDR3 protein is CASSLASGRGYGYTF. The CDR3 DNA is TGTGCCAGCAGCTTAGCGTCGGGGAGGGGCTATGGCTACACCTTC.

The V and J genes are TRBV6-5 and TRBJ1-5; 9 bases line up with TRBD1. The trim removed 5 bases at V and 10 bases at J, leaving 6 bases unmatched. Germline V gives CDR1 MNHEY, CDR2 SVGAGI. The CDR3 has 13 amino acids. The CDR3 nucleotides read TGTGCCAGCAGTCGGGGACAGGGAAACCCCCAGCATTTT. This codes for CASSRGQGNPQHF.

The chain combines TRBV19 with TRBJ1-5; D might be TRBD1 (5 bases). V was pared by 5 bases and J by 3 bases, with 20 bases between. Germline values: CDR1 LNHDA, CDR2 SQIVND (reference sequence). The CDR3 is made up of 17 amino acids. The chain's CDR3 is CASSPSGGWDVNQPQHF. The CDR3 DNA follows: TGTGCCAGTAGTCCTTCGGGGGGGTGGGACGTCAATCAGCCCCAGCATTTT.

This chain connects TRBV5-6 to TRBJ2-1, with 8 bases aligning to TRBD2. Germline trimming cut 10 bases from V and 3 bases from J; bases unmatched to any gene: 12. This CDR3 is 15 amino acids long. Per the germline V gene, CDR1 is SGHDT and CDR2 is YYEEEE. CDR3 sequence (DNA): TGTGCCGCTGGTGGGCGGGGGGCCCTCTACAATGAGCAGTTCTTC. Its translation is CAAGGRGALYNEQFF.

V gene TRBV10-2 combines with J gene TRBJ1-3, with TRBD1 matching over 9 bases. CDR1 WSHSY and CDR2 SAAADI come from the germline V gene. This CDR3 is 18 amino acids long. The V and J ends lost 4 bases and 2 bases, in that order; junction bases with no gene match: 12. The CDR3 coding sequence is TGCGCCAGCAGTGCCCGGGACAGGGTCAATGAACCTGGAAACACCATATATTTT. Translation: CASSARDRVNEPGNTIYF.

The chain is built from TRBV5-1 and TRBJ2-5; 7 positions agree with TRBD2. Germline CDR1 reads SGHRS; CDR2 reads YFSETQ. There are 13 residues in the CDR3. J lost 5 bases, V lost 4 bases, and 5 bases had no gene match. The CDR3 loop is CASSRDGGETQYF. The CDR3 DNA reads TGCGCCAGCAGCAGGGACGGGGGGGAGACCCAGTACTTC.

The chain has TRBV15 and TRBJ2-3, with 16 bases that match TRBD2. Germline V lookup: CDR1 LNHNV, CDR2 YYDKDF (reference sequence). This CDR3 spans 18 amino acids. The V segment lost 3 bases and the J segment 2 bases; nucleotides outside the gene matches: 5. The CDR3 is CATSRGLAGGLVTDTQYF. The CDR3 DNA sequence: TGTGCCACCAGCAGGGGACTAGCGGGGGGGCTTGTCACAGATACGCAGTATTTT.

The CDR3 coding sequence is TGTGCCAGCAGCTCGGCGCCTGCGGGGAGATCACCCCTCCACTTT. Translation gives CASSSAPAGRSPLHF. This chain connects TRBV7-8 to TRBJ1-6; D uncertain. This CDR3 spans 15 amino acids. Trimming removed 4 bases from V and 10 bases from J, with 17 bases in between. From germline, CDR1 is SGHVS and CDR2 FQNEAQ.

The rearrangement joins TRBV7-6 to TRBJ2-3; the D is unclear. Per germline, CDR1 SGHVS and CDR2 FNYEAQ. Trimming stripped 5 bases from V and 6 bases from J, with 6 bases between. The CDR3 has 11 amino acids. The CDR3 loop reads CASSGQDTQYF. In nucleotides, the CDR3 is TGTGCCAGCAGCGGCCAGGATACGCAGTATTTT. The whole variable domain, remainder taken from reference TRBV7-6 and TRBJ2-3, is GAGVSQSPRYKVTKRGQDVALRCDPISGHVSLYWYRQALGQGPEFLTYFNYEAQQDKSGLPNDRFSAERPEGSISTLTIQRTEQRDSAMYRCASSGQDTQYFGPGTRLTVL.

The chain combines TRBV6-1 with TRBJ2-7; no reliable D call. The V gene's germline CDR1 is MNHNS and CDR2 SASEGT. The CDR3 loop spans 13 amino acids. V lost 2 bases and J 4 bases, leaving 9 bases between the germline ends. Here the CDR3 DNA reads TGTGCCAGCAGTGAACCGCTCCGGTACGAGCAGTACTTC. Protein product: CASSEPLRYEQYF.

There are a few counts of this clone. The chain is built from TRBV6-1 and TRBJ1-4; 7 nucleotides match TRBD1. This CDR3 has 13 amino acids. V lost 6 bases and J lost 7; bases outside the gene matches: 5. The germline gives CDR1 MNHNS, CDR2 SASEGT. Here the CDR3 DNA reads TGTGCCAGCAGCAGGGACAGTGCTGAAAAACTGTTTTTT. Translated: CASSRDSAEKLFF.

The J gene is TRBJ2-2, the V gene TRBV15; D possibly corresponds to TRBD1 (5 bases). The CDR3 is 15 residues long. Trimming cost V 0 bases and J 3 bases, with 8 bases left between them. From germline, CDR1 is LNHNV and CDR2 YYDKDF (reference sequence). CDR3 loop: CATSRDKGYTGELFF. CDR3 bases: TGTGCCACCAGCAGAGATAAGGGGTACACCGGGGAGCTGTTTTTT.

The CDR3 loop reads CASSHREPGANVLTF. CDR3 in DNA: TGTGCCAGCAGTCACAGGGAACCAGGGGCCAACGTCCTGACTTTC. V usage is TRBV2 and J usage is TRBJ2-6, with TRBD1 as a possible D gene (6 bases). Germline V gene sequence: CDR1 SNHLY, CDR2 FYNNEI. Trimming removed 5 bases from V and 4 bases from J, with 12 bases in between. The CDR3 is 15 residues long.

The chain employs TRBV5-4 and TRBJ1-4; weak D call: TRBD1 (5 bases). From germline, CDR1 is SGHNT and CDR2 YYREEE (reference sequence). The CDR3 consists of 15 residues. Between the trimmed V and J ends, which lost 4 bases and 8 bases, there was a span of 18 bases. The DNA for the CDR3 is TGTGCCAGCAGCCCCAATTTAGGGGTTAACGAAAAACTGTTTTTT. Amino acid sequence: CASSPNLGVNEKLFF. Combining the CDR3 with reference TRBV5-4 and TRBJ1-4 gives the whole variable domain ETGVTQSPTHLIKTRGQQVTLRCSSQSGHNTVSWYQQALGQGPQFIFQYYREEENGRGNFPPRFSGLQFPNYSSELNVNALELDDSALYLCASSPNLGVNEKLFFGSGTQLSVL.

This clone was counted only a few times. J is TRBJ2-5 and V is TRBV7-6; 7 bases are shared with TRBD2. The CDR3 is made up of 13 amino acids. CDR1 and CDR2 (germline): SGHVS, FNYEAQ. Germline trimming cut 11 bases from V and 4 bases from J; bases unmatched to any gene: 10. The CDR3 loop is CASSGLPTETQYF. CDR3 nucleotides: TGTGCCTCCTCGGGACTACCAACAGAGACCCAGTACTTC. Full variable domain (outside the CDR3, taken from reference TRBV7-6 and TRBJ2-5): GAGVSQSPRYKVTKRGQDVALRCDPISGHVSLYWYRQALGQGPEFLTYFNYEAQQDKSGLPNDRFSAERPEGSISTLTIQRTEQRDSAMYRCASSGLPTETQYFGPGTRLLVL.